What follows is one T cell receptor beta chain and its context. The sample is drawn from a study of PD-1 blockade in classical Hodgkin lymphoma. Looked up from germline, CDR1 is SGHRS and CDR2 is YFSETQ. This CDR3 spans 15 amino acids. V shed 1 base and J 3 bases; nucleotides not matched to a gene: 0. Noted time point: cycle 4 day 1 (C4D1), after more than five weeks of nivolumab. The patients all showed relapse after autologous stem cell transplantation, while their brentuximab vedotin exposure varied. Clones were sequenced by immunoSEQ multiplex PCR, and TCRdb holds only the in-frame ones, with some missing. Of tens of thousands of clones listed, almost 85% are singletons.

This rearrangement joins TRBV5-1 to TRBJ2-1, with 11 bases matching TRBD2. The receptor was isolated from a human donor with classical Hodgkin lymphoma. The starting material was peripheral blood mononuclear cells (PBMCs), obtained before the fourth cycle of nivolumab. The CDR3 bases are TGCGCCAGCAGCTTGACTAGCGGGAGCTACAATGAGCAGTTCTTC. The encoded protein is CASSLTSGSYNEQFF.